This T cell receptor beta chain was obtained from a study of beta chain features in type 1 diabetes. Study-level points and caveats: Moderate yet significant TCRB CDR3 shortening was seen in Type 1 diabetes patients in all four CD4+ subsets.

The investigators reverse transcribed all of the isolated RNA, so they sequenced expressed TCRB transcripts. Some clones are missing from TCRdb's copy, which holds only in-frame ones; the method was immunoSEQ multiplex PCR. The sample lists about 650,000 clones, roughly 12% occurring once. This clone was counted between two and nine times. Its specificity is not known. The clonotype was recovered from a man aged 30-40 years with type 1 diabetes. The sequencing sample was made of naive CD4+ T cells from blood.

The CDR3 is CASSSNQETQYF. The CDR3 region has the DNA TGCGCCAGCAGCTCGAACCAAGAGACCCAGTACTTC. The rearrangement joins TRBV5-1 to TRBJ2-5; D not certain. The CDR3 extends over 12 amino acids. With 3 bases removed from V and 0 bases from J, the gap between germline ends came to 3 bases. Germline CDR1 SGHRS, CDR2 YFSETQ.